The 21 T cell receptor beta chains given below trace back to one sample, sequenced in a study of chemoradiotherapy in HPV16-positive cancers (dated by TCRdb to 2021 to 2024). Receptor amplification or capture employed the immunoSEQ multiplex PCR assay. TCRdb mirrors the immuneACCESS table, restricted to in-frame sequences. Some clones are absent from its copies; in checked studies, under half trace to an unresolved V gene, and the reason for the others is unknown. Counted in this sample were fewer than 1,500 clones; about 93% of them appeared once. The ten largest clonotypes hold about 3% of the sample. Sequenced material: tumor tissue, taken from a patient who underwent chemoradiotherapy. The receptors here all came from a human donor with HPV-associated anogenital cancer.

For the CDR3, the DNA is TGTGCCAGCAGCTCTGCAGGGAGCTCCTACAATGAGCAGTTCTTC. Protein product: CASSSAGSSYNEQFF. This sequence joins TRBV11-1 and TRBJ2-1; either TRBD1 or TRBD2 may fit D (5 bases each). Germline CDR1 and CDR2: SGHAT and FQDESV (reference sequence). The CDR3 is 15 residues long. Trimming cost V 4 bases and J 0 bases, with 10 bases left between them.

Worth noting for this clone: At one end the junction does not follow the germline gene, possibly because of a read error. This chain connects TRBV20-1 to TRBJ2-3, with 9 bases matching TRBD1. CDR1 and CDR2 from the germline V gene are DFQATT and SNEGSKA (reference sequence). This CDR3 region has 11 residues. DNA for the CDR3: TGCAGTGCGAGAGGGACAGGGCATCAGTATTTT. It yields the protein CSARGTGHQYF.

V and J are TRBV7-8 and TRBJ2-5; TRBD2 matches at 10 bases. The CDR3 totals 17 residues. Trimming took 8 bases from V and 1 from J; bases not matched to a gene: 13. CDR1 and CDR2 (germline): SGHVS, FQNEAQ. CDR3: CASHSRLAGVGQETQYF. The CDR3 nucleotides read TGTGCCAGCCACTCACGGCTAGCGGGGGTCGGCCAAGAGACCCAGTACTTC. The variable domain in full, with the rest retrieved from reference TRBV7-8 and TRBJ2-5, is GAGVSQSPRYKVAKRGQDVALRCDPISGHVSLFWYQQALGQGPEFLTYFQNEAQLDKSGLPSDRFFAERPEGSVSTLKIQRTQQEDSAVYLCASHSRLAGVGQETQYFGPGTRLLVL.

The chain employs TRBV5-1 and TRBJ2-2, with 7 positions matching TRBD2. With V trimmed by 1 base and J by 4 bases, 7 bases remained unmatched. CDR1 and CDR2 (germline): SGHRS, YFSETQ. This CDR3 is built from 16 residues. The CDR3 loop reads CASSLIAGVRTGELFF. In DNA, the CDR3 is TGCGCCAGCAGCTTGATTGCGGGAGTGCGCACCGGGGAGCTGTTTTTT.

The chain carries TRBV19 and TRBJ2-1, with D perhaps TRBD1 or TRBD2 (5 bases each). The CDR3 length is 18 residues. The V end lost 0 bases, the J end lost 4 bases, and 19 bases lay between the germline ends. The germline gives CDR1 LNHDA, CDR2 SQIVND (reference sequence). The DNA of the CDR3 is TGTGCCAGTAGTATAGATCTTATTCCAGGGCGGGCTTACAATGAGCAGTTCTTC. Translating gives CASSIDLIPGRAYNEQFF.

The chain uses TRBV5-1 and TRBJ2-7; 7 nucleotides agree with TRBD1. The germline CDR1 and CDR2 sequences are SGHRS and YFSETQ. V lost 4 bases and J lost 1; bases outside the gene matches: 5. The CDR3 has 14 residues. The DNA for the CDR3 is TGCGCCAGCAGCCTATACAGGGGTTCCTACGAGCAGTACTTC. Protein sequence: CASSLYRGSYEQYF.

A remark on this clone: The same CDR3 is also encoded by other DNA sequences in this sample. The chain recombines TRBV9 with TRBJ2-5, with TRBD2 matching over 12 bases. CDR1 is SGDLS and CDR2 is YYNGEE in the germline V gene. The CDR3 is 18 residues long. With 0 bases clipped from V and 4 bases from J, the junction kept 10 bases outside the gene matches. As DNA, the CDR3 is TGTGCCAGCAGCGTAGGTCGCCGACTAGCGGGAGAGGGAGAGACCCAGTACTTC. This encodes CASSVGRRLAGEGETQYF.

V gene TRBV10-2 combines with J gene TRBJ1-2, with D perhaps TRBD1 (6 bases). The CDR3 covers 16 residues. The V end lost 0 bases, the J end lost 4 bases, and 15 bases lay between the germline ends. The germline V gene has CDR1 WSHSY and CDR2 SAAADI. CDR3 sequence: CASSESWEGGPYGYTF. DNA for the CDR3: TGCGCCAGCAGTGAGTCGTGGGAGGGGGGACCCTATGGCTACACCTTC.

This clone is a singleton in its sample. This chain connects TRBV5-8 to TRBJ2-1; 14 nucleotides align to TRBD2. Trimming cost V 1 base and J 8 bases; bases outside gene matches: 8. The CDR3 has 17 amino acids. Per germline, CDR1 SGHTS and CDR2 YDEGEE. For the CDR3, the DNA is TGTGCCAGCAGCTTGATGCTGGGACTAGCGGGGGAGTATGAGCAGTTCTTC. Protein: CASSLMLGLAGEYEQFF.

J is TRBJ1-2 and V is TRBV6-1; D is undetermined. Per the germline V gene, CDR1 is MNHNS and CDR2 is SASEGT. The CDR3 contains 10 residues. Trimming removed 5 bases at V and 8 bases at J, with 6 bases between. CDR3 sequence: CASSPPGYTF. The CDR3 region has the DNA TGTGCCAGCAGTCCTCCGGGCTACACCTTC.

The chain recombines TRBV19 with TRBJ1-3; D might be TRBD1 (5 bases). CDR3 length equals 13 residues. V lost 5 bases, J lost 4 bases, and 9 bases lay in between. Looked up from germline, CDR1 is LNHDA and CDR2 is SQIVND (reference sequence). CDR3 bases: TGTGCCAGTAGTGGGACTGCCGGAAACACCATATATTTT. Translating gives CASSGTAGNTIYF.

The chain carries TRBV30 and TRBJ2-3; the match to TRBD2 covers 7 bases. The J segment lost 0 bases and the V segment lost 1 base, leaving 10 bases of the junction unmatched. The germline gives CDR1 GTSNPN, CDR2 SVGIG (reference sequence). The length of the CDR3 is 17 residues. The DNA of the CDR3 is TGTGCCTGGAGTGGCTCCCGATCTAGCGGAAGCACAGATACGCAGTATTTT. This translates into CAWSGSRSSGSTDTQYF.

This chain connects TRBV6-5 to TRBJ2-3; tentatively, D is TRBD1 (8 bases). The CDR3 is made up of 15 amino acids. V lost 6 bases to trimming and J lost 5 bases, with 18 bases between them. Germline V gene lookup returns CDR1 MNHEY and CDR2 SVGAGI. CDR3 sequence (DNA): TGTGCCAGCAGCCCACGACAGGGGAGGGGAGATACGCAGTATTTT. Encoded protein: CASSPRQGRGDTQYF.

A remark on this clone: A junction boundary mismatches the germline segment, possibly from a read error. V is TRBV5-5 and J is TRBJ2-6; 10 nucleotides align to TRBD1. This CDR3 has 18 residues. Germline loops: CDR1 SGHKS, CDR2 YYEKEE (reference sequence). CDR3: CASSLVGTGESGANVLTF. The CDR3 DNA follows: TGTGCCAGCAGTTTGGTCGGGACAGGGGAATCTGGGGCCAACGTCCTGACTTTC.

The J gene is TRBJ1-2, the V gene TRBV7-2, with D uncertain. The germline V and J ends were trimmed by 2 bases and 4 bases, with 11 bases remaining between them. Germline V CDR1 and CDR2: SGHTA, FQGNSA. The CDR3 length is 14 residues. The DNA of the CDR3 is TGTGCCAGCAGCTTACCTGAGATTAGCTATGGCTACACCTTC. The encoded protein is CASSLPEISYGYTF.

The CDR3 region has the DNA TGTGCCAGTAGTATAGGTCAGGGAGTAGGCCAGCCCCAGCATTTT. Protein: CASSIGQGVGQPQHF. This sequence joins TRBV19 and TRBJ1-5; D might be TRBD1 (5 bases). This CDR3 is 15 amino acids long. V lost 1 base to trimming and J lost 7 bases, with 14 bases between them. CDR1 is LNHDA, CDR2 SQIVND, per germline (reference sequence).

The CDR3 region is CSVGRFMNTEAFF. In DNA, the CDR3 is TGCAGCGTGGGCAGATTCATGAACACTGAAGCTTTCTTT. This chain links TRBV29-1 with TRBJ1-1; D ambiguous. The V and J ends lost 6 bases and 0 bases respectively, with 11 bases between them. Germline CDR1 SQVTM, CDR2 ANQGSEA. This CDR3 spans 13 amino acids. The full variable domain, with the rest looked up from reference TRBV29-1 and TRBJ1-1, is SAVISQKPSRDICQRGTSLTIQCQVDSQVTMMFWYRQQPGQSLTLIATANQGSEATYESGFVIDKFPISRPNLTFSTLTVSNMSPEDSSIYLCSVGRFMNTEAFFGQGTRLTVV.

The chain couples TRBV9 to TRBJ2-2, with 13 bases lining up with TRBD2. Germline V lookup: CDR1 SGDLS, CDR2 YYNGEE. J was trimmed by 6 bases and V by 5 bases; bases with no gene match: 4. The CDR3 has 15 amino acids. CDR3 sequence reads: CASSQTSGGSGELFF. For the CDR3, the DNA is TGTGCCAGCAGTCAGACTAGCGGGGGGTCCGGGGAGCTGTTTTTT.

The chain carries TRBV7-9 and TRBJ2-4; D is unclear. The CDR3 consists of 17 residues. From germline, CDR1 is SEHNR and CDR2 FQNEAQ (reference sequence). Trimming cost V 5 bases and J 0 bases, with 17 bases left between them. CDR3 sequence (DNA): TGTGCCAGCAGCCCTATTGTTCTGGTATCAGCCAAAAACATTCAGTACTTC. It specifies CASSPIVLVSAKNIQYF.

The chain employs TRBV5-1 and TRBJ1-2, with 10 bases that match TRBD1. The CDR3 is 15 residues long. Germline CDR1 reads SGHRS; CDR2 reads YFSETQ. V lost 7 bases and J lost 6; bases outside the gene matches: 12. In nucleotides, the CDR3 is TGCGCCAGCGGTACCAGGACAGGGGGTAGGGATGGCTACACCTTC. Its protein product is CASGTRTGGRDGYTF.

The chain uses TRBV19 and TRBJ1-4; D uncertain. The ends were cut back, 3 bases at V and 8 bases at J, with 13 bases in the middle. The CDR3 consists of 14 residues. The germline V gene has CDR1 LNHDA and CDR2 SQIVND (reference sequence). The CDR3 DNA reads as TGTGCCAGTAGTATCCGCGGGGTTGGGGAAAAACTGTTTTTT. Its translation: CASSIRGVGEKLFF. The full variable domain, completed using reference TRBV19 and TRBJ1-4, is DGGITQSPKYLFRKEGQNVTLSCEQNLNHDAMYWYRQDPGQGLRLIYYSQIVNDFQKGDIAEGYSVSREKKESFPLTVTSAQKNPTAFYLCASSIRGVGEKLFFGSGTQLSVL.